Listed here are 14 T cell receptor beta chains from one sample, sequenced in a study of Tregs in tolerant kidney transplant recipients. Mixed chimerism was transient after nonmyeloablative marrow transplants from related graft donors. Libraries were prepared by immunoSEQ multiplex PCR; TCRdb keeps only in-frame clonotypes and omits some of them. The sample includes about 64,000 clones, more than 75% of them seen just once. The specimen was CD4+ T cells from blood (PBMCs), collected 6 months after the transplant. These receptors were taken from a human patient who received a combined kidney and bone marrow transplant. The graft donor may account for some of the T cells.

This clone has only one observation. This rearrangement joins TRBV19 to TRBJ1-2, with 7 bases fitting TRBD1. The CDR3 runs 14 residues. From germline, CDR1 is LNHDA and CDR2 SQIVND (reference sequence). V was clipped by 8 bases and J by 1 base; unmatched bases: 7. CDR3 DNA sequence: TGTGCCAGTCGTCCAGGGGGATTTAACTATGGCTACACCTTC. This translates into CASRPGGFNYGYTF.

The chain employs TRBV30 and TRBJ2-4; 10 positions match TRBD2. Germline-derived CDR1 and CDR2 are GTSNPN and SVGIG (reference sequence). V gave up 5 bases and J gave up 6 bases; unmatched junction bases: 7. The CDR3 length is 14 residues. The CDR3 here is CAWEAGGPANIQYF. The CDR3 nucleotides read TGTGCCTGGGAAGCGGGAGGGCCGGCAAACATTCAGTACTTC.

For the CDR3, the DNA is TGTGCCAGCAGCTTCGTTCCGACAGGGGCCGAGCAGTACTTC. Protein sequence: CASSFVPTGAEQYF. The V gene is TRBV7-2, the J gene TRBJ2-7; 8 positions agree with TRBD1. Trimming cost V 3 bases and J 6 bases; bases outside gene matches: 7. This CDR3 spans 14 amino acids. The V gene's germline CDR1 is SGHTA and CDR2 FQGNSA.

The chain carries TRBV30 and TRBJ2-3, with 8 bases identical to TRBD2. The CDR3 runs 16 residues. With V trimmed by 5 bases and J by 0 bases, 10 bases remained unmatched. From germline, CDR1 is GTSNPN and CDR2 SVGIG (reference sequence). CDR3 in DNA: TGTGCCTGGGGAGAGCCTAGCGGGTGGAGCACAGATACGCAGTATTTT. It specifies CAWGEPSGWSTDTQYF.

The genes are TRBV5-1 and TRBJ2-2; D is ambiguous. The CDR3 is 16 residues long. Germline V gene sequence: CDR1 SGHRS, CDR2 YFSETQ. Trimming pared 4 bases from V and 0 bases from J, leaving 13 bases between. CDR3 DNA sequence: TGCGCCAGCAGCCCGCAGACACGCCCGAACACCGGGGAGCTGTTTTTT. Translation: CASSPQTRPNTGELFF.

V and J are TRBV5-1 and TRBJ1-5, with D maybe TRBD1 (6 bases). This CDR3 has 16 amino acids. The germline gives CDR1 SGHRS, CDR2 YFSETQ. V was cut by 0 bases and J by 3 bases, with 13 bases left in between. The CDR3: CASSLVPDSNNQPQHF. The CDR3 bases are TGCGCCAGCAGCTTGGTACCGGACAGCAACAATCAGCCCCAGCATTTT. The full variable domain, completed using reference TRBV5-1 and TRBJ1-5, is KAGVTQTPRYLIKTRGQQVTLSCSPISGHRSVSWYQQTPGQGLQFLFEYFSETQRNKGNFPGRFSGRQFSNSRSEMNVSTLELGDSALYLCASSLVPDSNNQPQHFGDGTRLSIL.

The chain is built from TRBV6-5 and TRBJ2-2; D is unclear. CDR3 length equals 11 residues. Germline V gives CDR1 MNHEY, CDR2 SVGAGI. Trimming left V 6 bases short and J 5 bases short, with 4 bases between. CDR3 amino acids: CASSRTGELFF. CDR3 coding DNA: TGTGCCAGCAGCCGGACCGGGGAGCTGTTTTTT.

The CDR3 coding sequence is TGTGCCAGCAGCTACGGGACAGGCACAGATACGCAGTATTTT. Its translation: CASSYGTGTDTQYF. This chain uses TRBV5-6 with TRBJ2-3; 7 bases are a match to TRBD1. V gave up 3 bases and J gave up 1 base; unmatched junction bases: 2. This CDR3 contains 14 residues. CDR1 is SGHDT, CDR2 YYEEEE, per germline.

The chain links TRBV10-3 to TRBJ1-4; D perhaps matches TRBD1 (6 bases). Trimming stripped 2 bases from V and 4 bases from J, with 14 bases between. This CDR3 is 16 amino acids long. Germline V gene sequence: CDR1 ENHRY, CDR2 SYGVKD. CDR3 sequence reads: CAISETTGSFNEKLFF. Here the CDR3 DNA reads TGTGCCATCAGTGAGACAACAGGGTCTTTTAATGAAAAACTGTTTTTT.

This chain joins TRBV5-1 and TRBJ1-5; 10 bases align to TRBD1. CDR1 is SGHRS, CDR2 YFSETQ, per germline. The CDR3 extends over 15 amino acids. Germline trimming cut 0 bases from V and 5 bases from J; bases unmatched to any gene: 2. The CDR3 region has the DNA TGCGCCAGCAGCTTGGGACAGGGGGCTTATCAGCCCCAGCATTTT. This translates into CASSLGQGAYQPQHF.

The chain combines TRBV5-5 with TRBJ1-2, with TRBD1 matching 10 bases. CDR1 is SGHKS, CDR2 YYEKEE, per germline (reference sequence). V was pared by 4 bases and J by 3 bases, with 12 bases of the junction left unmatched. The CDR3 totals 17 residues. Written as DNA, the CDR3 is TGTGCCAGCAGCGCGGGGGCGACAGGGGGCATTCACTATGGCTACACCTTC. This gives the protein CASSAGATGGIHYGYTF.

The rearrangement links TRBV7-6 to TRBJ2-5; the D gene is possibly TRBD1 (6 bases). V was clipped by 5 bases and J by 5 bases, with 9 bases between them. CDR1 SGHVS and CDR2 FNYEAQ come from the germline V gene. This CDR3 region has 12 residues. The CDR3 spells CASSPDRETQYF. The CDR3 DNA sequence: TGTGCCAGCAGCCCTGACAGGGAGACCCAGTACTTC.

The CDR3 sequence: CASSTGTGGRQPQHF. Written as DNA, the CDR3 is TGTGCCAGCAGCACTGGGACAGGGGGCCGGCAGCCCCAGCATTTT. The V call is TRBV5-6, the J call TRBJ1-5; 12 bases line up with TRBD1. The V segment lost 4 bases and the J segment 7 bases; nucleotides outside the gene matches: 6. CDR1 SGHDT and CDR2 YYEEEE come from the germline V gene. The CDR3 has 15 amino acids.

J is TRBJ2-7 and V is TRBV6-1; D is perhaps TRBD2 (6 bases). Germline V gene data show CDR1 as MNHNS and CDR2 as SASEGT. Trimming removed 4 bases from V and 3 bases from J, with 10 bases in between. The CDR3 spans 13 residues. The CDR3: CASSGGEVYEQYF. The CDR3 DNA sequence: TGTGCCAGCAGTGGGGGGGAGGTCTACGAGCAGTACTTC.